This TCR beta chain originates from a study of blood T cells in healthy people across ages. Next came a second PCR, run for 7 to 11 cycles, which used a sample-barcoded 5' primer along with a J-beta primer mix. Every cDNA molecule bore a tag from a template-switch adaptor containing 12 random nucleotides. TCRdb fed the 5' RACE reads into MiXCR, producing one record per CDR3 protein. The sample records around 1.1 million distinct CDR3 sequences, 35% to 40% being singletons. This clonotype was obtained from a man aged 18-30 years in good health. What was sequenced was blood.

CDR3 loop: CASSVDGRASTYNEQFF. CDR3 nucleotide sequence: TGTGCCAGCAGCGTTGACGGGCGGGCTTCCACCTACAATGAGCAGTTCTTC. V gene TRBV9 combines with J gene TRBJ2-1; tentative D call: TRBD2 (5 bases). The CDR3 is 17 amino acids. Per the germline V gene, CDR1 is SGDLS and CDR2 is YYNGEE. The V gene lost 2 bases and the J gene lost 2 bases, with 17 bases spanning the gap.